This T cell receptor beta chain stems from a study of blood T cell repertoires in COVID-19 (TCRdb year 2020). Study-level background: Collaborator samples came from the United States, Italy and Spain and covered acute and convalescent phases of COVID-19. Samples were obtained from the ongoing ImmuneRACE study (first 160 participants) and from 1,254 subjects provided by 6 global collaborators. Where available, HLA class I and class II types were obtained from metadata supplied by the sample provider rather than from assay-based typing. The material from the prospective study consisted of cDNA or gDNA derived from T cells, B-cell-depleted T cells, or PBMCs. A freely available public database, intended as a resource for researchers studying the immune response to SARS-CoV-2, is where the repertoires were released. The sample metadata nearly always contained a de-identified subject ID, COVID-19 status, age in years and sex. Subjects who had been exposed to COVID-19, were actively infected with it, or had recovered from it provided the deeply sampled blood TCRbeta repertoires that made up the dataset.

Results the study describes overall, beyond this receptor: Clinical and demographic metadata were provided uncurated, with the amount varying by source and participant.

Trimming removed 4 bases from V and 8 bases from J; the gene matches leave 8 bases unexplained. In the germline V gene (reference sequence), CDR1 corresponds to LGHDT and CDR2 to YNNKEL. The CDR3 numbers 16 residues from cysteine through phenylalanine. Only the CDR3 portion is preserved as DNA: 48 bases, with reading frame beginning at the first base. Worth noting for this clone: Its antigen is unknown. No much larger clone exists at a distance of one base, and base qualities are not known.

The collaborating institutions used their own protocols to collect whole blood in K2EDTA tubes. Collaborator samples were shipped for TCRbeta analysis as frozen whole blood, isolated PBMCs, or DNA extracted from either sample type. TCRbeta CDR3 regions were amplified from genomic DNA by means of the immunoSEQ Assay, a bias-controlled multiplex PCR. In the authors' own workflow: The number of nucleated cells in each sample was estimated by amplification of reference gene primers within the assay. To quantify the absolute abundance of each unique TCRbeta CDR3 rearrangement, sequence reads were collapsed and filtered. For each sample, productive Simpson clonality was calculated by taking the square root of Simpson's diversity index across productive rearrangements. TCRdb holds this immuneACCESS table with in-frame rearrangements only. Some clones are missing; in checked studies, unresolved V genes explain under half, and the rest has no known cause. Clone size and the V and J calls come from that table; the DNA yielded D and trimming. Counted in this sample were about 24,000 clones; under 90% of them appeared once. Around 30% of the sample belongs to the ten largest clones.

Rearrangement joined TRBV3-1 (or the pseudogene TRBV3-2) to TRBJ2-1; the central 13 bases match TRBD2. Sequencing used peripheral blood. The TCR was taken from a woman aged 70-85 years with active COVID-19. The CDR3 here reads CASSPGTSGVLDEQFF. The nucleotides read TGTGCCAGCAGCCCCGGGACTAGCGGGGTATTAGATGAGCAGTTCTTC.